A single sample gave rise to the 3 T cell receptor beta chains below, sequenced in a study of response to subunit inactivated influenza vaccine. TCRdb passed the RT-PCR reads through MiXCR, listing each CDR3 protein once. The sample lists 450,000 to 700,000 distinct CDR3 sequences, 12% to 15% occurring once. This sample comprised PBMCs from blood, obtained 12 days after vaccination. The receptors come from a man aged 50 to 59 who received an inactivated influenza vaccine.

This clonotype was counted only a few times. The V gene is TRBV6-6, the J gene TRBJ1-6; the D gene is possibly TRBD1 (5 bases). V was trimmed by 2 bases and J by 8 bases, leaving 7 bases between them. The germline gives CDR1 MNHNY, CDR2 SVGAGI (reference sequence). The CDR3 runs to 13 residues. The DNA for the CDR3 is TGTGCCAGCAGTTACGCAGGGCATTCACCCCTCCACTTT. It translates to CASSYAGHSPLHF.

This clonotype was recorded a few times. This chain connects TRBV3-1 to TRBJ2-7, with TRBD1 matching over 10 bases. The V gene's germline CDR1 is LGHDT and CDR2 YNNKEL (reference sequence). After removal of 2 bases from V and 11 bases from J, the junction contained 12 bases not matched to a gene. CDR3 length equals 15 residues. In DNA, the CDR3 is TGTGCCAGCAGCCAACAATTGACAGGGGGCCACAAGGAGTACTTC. This translates into CASSQQLTGGHKEYF.

There are a few counts of this clonotype. The J gene is TRBJ1-4, the V gene TRBV20-1; unclear D gene. The V gene's germline CDR1 is DFQATT and CDR2 SNEGSKA (reference sequence). V shed 6 bases and J shed 4 bases, with 15 bases lying between them. The CDR3 totals 14 residues. This chain's CDR3 is CSAKKHTHNEKLFF. The CDR3 DNA is TGCAGTGCAAAGAAGCACACTCATAATGAAAAACTGTTTTTT.